The sequence of this T cell receptor (beta chain) was determined in a study of shared clonotypes between healthy human individuals. About the research overall: CD8 memory received one plate per donor, CD8 naive two, CD4 memory three and CD4 naive three.

V was trimmed by 4 bases and J by 0 bases, leaving 12 bases between them. Per germline, CDR1 MGHRA and CDR2 YSYEKL. This CDR3 region has 15 residues. Assay: immunoSEQ multiplex PCR; the TCRdb copy retains only in-frame clones and omits some. The table has approximately 1.4 million clones, 98% seen once; the top ten hold 0.4% to 0.55%. The material sequenced was naive CD4+ T cells sorted from blood. Described subset: CD45RA+ positively selected. The gene calls are TRBV4-1 and TRBJ1-1; perhaps TRBD1 as D (5 bases). The clonotype was recovered from a man younger than 45 in good health. CDR3: CASSPTPTVNTEAFF. The CDR3, as DNA: TGCGCCAGCAGCCCCACCCCGACAGTGAACACTGAAGCTTTCTTT.